This T cell receptor (beta chain) was profiled in a study of T cell responses to AZD1222 COVID-19 vaccine. Study-wide results and caveats: Baseline serostatus was positive in only a handful of AZD1222 recipients. Repertoires were obtained solely post-peak T cell response.

Measured with immunoSEQ multiplex PCR; TCRdb has only the in-frame clones, and not every one. Counted here are about 150,000 clones, 92% occurring once; the ten biggest clones make up approximately 3.5%. Only one count was recorded for this clone. Antigen: not known. The V gene end was trimmed by 7 bases and the J gene end by 4 bases; junction bases not matched to a gene: 11. The V gene's germline CDR1 is MDHEN and CDR2 SYDVKM. This CDR3 is 15 amino acids long. Second-dose intervals of approximately 4 or approximately 12 weeks were pooled. The TCR sequence derives from an adult who received the AZD1222 COVID-19 vaccine. The J gene is TRBJ1-2, the V gene TRBV28, with TRBD1 matching 8 bases. This sample comprised peripheral blood, obtained 28 days after the second AZD1222 dose. CDR3 region: CASNLTPGGVYGYTF. The CDR3 DNA is TGTGCCAGCAATCTAACACCAGGGGGCGTCTATGGCTACACCTTC.